This record concerns one T cell receptor beta chain sequence. In the same sample, other DNA sequences code for this CDR3. The data originate from a study of shared clonotypes between healthy human individuals. Repertoires were generated with immunoSEQ multiplex PCR, while TCRdb's copy carries only in-frame clones and drops some. The sample shows over 400,000 clones, approximately 82% of them seen only once. The source of this sequence is a woman aged 40 to 50 in good health. Some clones in this sample may be carry-over from other donors' samples. The specimen was PBMCs.

CDR3 sequence (DNA): TGTGCCAGCAGCTTCAACAGGGACACTGAAGCTTTCTTT. Amino acids: CASSFNRDTEAFF. The genes are TRBV7-3 and TRBJ1-1; TRBD1 is a possible D gene (6 bases). The CDR3 is 13 amino acids. Trimming removed 3 bases at V and 3 bases at J, with 8 bases between. Germline V gene data show CDR1 as SGHTA and CDR2 as FQGTGA.